Listed here is a single TCR beta chain. Antigen: not known. These data originate in a study of cytomegalovirus exposure and HLA in healthy donors. The V gene end was trimmed by 1 base and the J gene end by 3 bases; junction bases not matched to a gene: 1. The germline V gene has CDR1 MGHRA and CDR2 YSYEKL. The CDR3 runs 16 residues. Findings of the study overall: About 87% or about 30% of the time was how often most TCR beta V segments were productive, according to an earlier analysis.

PCR used 60 Vbeta primers and 13 Jbeta primers. The table came from immunoSEQ multiplex PCR; TCRdb's copy has only in-frame clones and leaves some out. The sample features approximately 110,000 clones, with more than 3% in its top ten. The sample consisted of PBMCs. The origin of this receptor is a man aged 18 to 29 in good health and CMV-seronegative. This sequence joins TRBV4-1 and TRBJ1-5; 12 bases are a match to TRBD1. The DNA of the CDR3 is TGCGCCAGCAGCCAAGCGGGACAGGGGGCCAATCAGCCCCAGCATTTT. This translates into CASSQAGQGANQPQHF.